Below are 8 T cell receptor beta chains sequenced from a single sample in a study of lung T cells in sarcoidosis with Löfgren's syndrome. From the reads, TCRdb called clonotypes with MiXCR, one entry per CDR3 protein. Among 6,500 to 9,000 distinct CDR3 sequences listed, roughly 21% were seen once. What was sequenced was CD4+ T cells from bronchoalveolar lavage fluid. These receptor sequences come from a human donor with sarcoidosis (Löfgren's syndrome or another form), or a control subject (not recorded which).

V is TRBV5-6 and J is TRBJ1-1; TRBD1 aligns across 7 bases. There are 12 residues in the CDR3. V shed 7 bases, J shed 4 bases, and the junction held 4 bases outside the gene matches. Germline V gene lookup returns CDR1 SGHDT and CDR2 YYEEEE. Here the CDR3 reads CASLNRGTEAFF. In DNA form, the CDR3 reads TGTGCCAGCCTAAACAGGGGCACTGAAGCTTTCTTT.

By its share, this clonotype is medium-sized (0.01 to 0.1%). The chain recombines TRBV10-2 with TRBJ1-4, with unresolved D. This CDR3 has 13 residues. V gave up 4 bases and J gave up 7 bases, with 10 bases separating them. CDR1 and CDR2 (germline): WSHSY, SAAADI. The CDR3 DNA sequence: TGCGCCAGCAGTGCCACCAGAGGTGAAAAACTGTTTTTT. Its translation is CASSATRGEKLFF.

In the case of this clonotype: This may come from a read error, since a much larger clone is one base off. The V and J genes are TRBV5-1 and TRBJ1-5; no clear D. This CDR3 region has 15 residues. Germline V lookup: CDR1 SGHRS, CDR2 YFSETQ. The CDR3, as DNA: TGCGCCAACAGCCTTGGGAGTTCTAGCAATCAGCCCCAGCATTTT. This sequence encodes CANSLGSSSNQPQHF.

This clonotype qualifies as medium-sized (0.01 to 0.1%). This chain uses TRBV6-1 with TRBJ1-1; 7 bases match TRBD1. The CDR3 contains 13 residues. CDR1 is MNHNS, CDR2 SASEGT, per germline. V shed 6 bases, J shed 2 bases, and the junction held 3 bases outside the gene matches. The CDR3 nucleotides read TGTGCCAGCAGGGGGACAGTTAACACTGAAGCTTTCTTT. It is translated as CASRGTVNTEAFF.

Regarding this clonotype: Mismatch with germline at one junction end may stem from a read error. The rearrangement links TRBV12-3 or TRBV12-4 to TRBJ2-1; D is ambiguous. The CDR3 sequence is 15 residues long. The CDR3 bases are TGTGCCAGCAGTTCATACCGGTTATTTAGCAATGAGCAGCTCTTC. Protein product: CASSSYRLFSNEQLF.

The V gene is TRBV2, the J gene TRBJ1-2, with D possibly matching TRBD1 (5 bases). The CDR3 extends over 13 amino acids. V was clipped by 4 bases and J by 3 bases, with 9 bases between them. Germline loops: CDR1 SNHLY, CDR2 FYNNEI. The CDR3 region is CASSAVTDYGYTF. As DNA, the CDR3 is TGTGCCAGCAGTGCTGTGACAGACTATGGCTACACCTTC.

This clonotype ranks as medium-sized. The rearrangement joins TRBV20-1 to TRBJ2-3; TRBD1 agrees at 7 bases. Germline V lookup: CDR1 DFQATT, CDR2 SNEGSKA (reference sequence). The CDR3 contains 13 residues. After removal of 6 bases from V and 4 bases from J, the junction contained 7 bases not matched to a gene. DNA of the CDR3: TGCAGTGCCTCAGGGGGTGAGGCAGATACGCAGTATTTT. Residues: CSASGGEADTQYF.

This clonotype was counted many times. The chain combines TRBV20-1 with TRBJ2-7, with 7 bases lining up with TRBD2. Germline V gene sequence: CDR1 DFQATT, CDR2 SNEGSKA (reference sequence). With V trimmed by 5 bases and J by 2 bases, 9 bases remained unmatched. The CDR3 spans 14 residues. The CDR3 DNA is TGCAGTGCTCGACAGACCGGGACTACCTACGAGCAGTACTTC. It yields the protein CSARQTGTTYEQYF.